One and the same sample provided the 22 T cell receptor beta chains below, sequenced in a study of read filtering for tumor transcriptome and immune sequencing. The library was built from 400 ng RNA with molecular barcoded adaptors for alpha/delta and beta/gamma chains. TCRdb reprocessed the reads with MiXCR, giving one entry per CDR3 protein. The sample holds under 80,000 distinct CDR3 sequences, roughly a fifth seen once. Source material: a population of CD138-negative cells sorted from bone marrow. The source is a donor aged 40 or over with multiple myeloma.

This clonotype appeared a few times. A far larger clone is a single base away, which makes a read error likely. The rearrangement uses TRBV11-1 and TRBJ2-7; the D is unclear. Germline V CDR1 and CDR2: SGHAT, FQDESV (reference sequence). V lost 5 bases to trimming and J lost 6 bases, with 14 bases between them. The CDR3 is made up of 13 amino acids. DNA for the CDR3: TGTGCCAGCAGCCTGACATACGGCTGCGAGCAGTACTTC. This translates into CASSLTYGCEQYF.

This clonotype was counted many times. This sequence joins TRBV10-3 and TRBJ1-5; TRBD1 is a possible D gene (6 bases). Trimming cost V 6 bases and J 3 bases, with 9 bases left between them. The CDR3 runs 13 residues. CDR1 and CDR2 (germline): ENHRY, SYGVKD. The CDR3 protein is CAISRDTNQPQHF. The CDR3 region has the DNA TGTGCCATCAGCCGGGACACCAATCAGCCCCAGCATTTT.

This clonotype was counted many times. The gene calls are TRBV7-3 and TRBJ2-2, with a weak D call TRBD2 (6 bases). There are 15 residues in the CDR3. Between the trimmed V and J ends, which lost 5 bases and 2 bases, there was a span of 12 bases. Germline V gene lookup returns CDR1 SGHTA and CDR2 FQGTGA. The CDR3 sequence: CASSLEGTNTGELFF. Here the CDR3 DNA reads TGTGCCAGCAGCCTAGAAGGGACTAACACCGGGGAGCTGTTTTTT.

This clonotype was found many times. The chain carries TRBV29-1 and TRBJ1-1; D ambiguous. V shed 3 bases and J shed 1 base, with 3 bases lying between them. Germline values: CDR1 SQVTM, CDR2 ANQGSEA. This CDR3 contains 11 residues. CDR3: CSVEKNTEAFF. The CDR3 DNA is TGCAGCGTTGAGAAGAACACTGAAGCTTTCTTT.

This clonotype showed up many times. J is TRBJ2-3 and V is TRBV9; TRBD2 aligns across 8 bases. CDR3 length equals 15 residues. With V trimmed by 2 bases and J by 6 bases, 8 bases remained unmatched. The V gene's germline CDR1 is SGDLS and CDR2 YYNGEE. The DNA for the CDR3 is TGTGCCAGCAGCGTTGTAGCGGGGAAGGGGGATACGCAGTATTTT. It is translated as CASSVVAGKGDTQYF.

This clonotype has ten or more counts. The chain uses TRBV6-5 and TRBJ1-2; TRBD1 is a possible D gene (6 bases). CDR1 and CDR2 (germline): MNHEY, SVGAGI. Between the trimmed V and J ends, which lost 5 bases and 4 bases, there was a span of 20 bases. CDR3 length: 16 amino acids. Here the CDR3 reads CASSPVGALFSYGYTF. In DNA, the CDR3 is TGTGCCAGCAGTCCGGTGGGGGCCCTTTTTTCCTATGGCTACACCTTC.

This clonotype was counted many times. This sequence joins TRBV3-1 and TRBJ2-7; a weak D match, TRBD1 (5 bases). CDR3 length equals 13 residues. CDR1 and CDR2 from the germline V gene are LGHDT and YNNKEL (reference sequence). V was trimmed by 3 bases and J by 8 bases, leaving 14 bases between them. The chain's CDR3 is CASSQNRIYKQYF. The CDR3 DNA is TGTGCCAGCAGCCAGAACAGGATATACAAGCAGTACTTC.

The chain recombines TRBV7-9 with TRBJ2-2; 7 nucleotides agree with TRBD2. Losses at the gene ends were 5 bases for V and 7 bases for J; bases not matched to a gene: 13. The CDR3 has 16 amino acids. Germline lookup yields CDR1 SEHNR and CDR2 FQNEAQ (reference sequence). This CDR3 is CASSPSKRAGIGELFF. CDR3 bases: TGTGCCAGCAGCCCATCCAAGCGAGCGGGGATCGGGGAGCTGTTTTTT.

This clonotype was recorded many times. V gene TRBV20-1 combines with J gene TRBJ1-4; a weak D match, TRBD1 (5 bases). The CDR3 runs 15 residues. Trimming pared 5 bases from V and 7 bases from J, leaving 20 bases between. The germline CDR1 and CDR2 sequences are DFQATT and SNEGSKA (reference sequence). CDR3 amino acids: CSAPQVPQRGEKLFF. In DNA, the CDR3 is TGCAGTGCTCCCCAGGTGCCACAAAGGGGTGAAAAACTGTTTTTT.

On this clonotype: At one end the junction does not follow the germline gene, possibly because of a read error. The rearrangement links TRBV12-3 or TRBV12-4 to TRBJ1-5, with a weak D call TRBD1 (5 bases). This CDR3 spans 14 amino acids. Here the CDR3 reads CSSSLGVGNQPQHF. In DNA, the CDR3 is TGTTCCAGCAGTTTGGGGGTTGGCAATCAGCCCCAGCATTTT.

This clonotype is deemed medium-sized (0.01 to 0.1%). The chain employs TRBV24-1 and TRBJ2-1; D unclear. Trimming left V 0 bases short and J 9 bases short, with 5 bases between. Germline V gene sequence: CDR1 KGHDR, CDR2 SFDVKD. The CDR3 covers 12 residues. CDR3 amino acids: CATSDLFGEQFF. The CDR3 DNA reads TGTGCCACCAGTGATTTGTTCGGTGAGCAGTTCTTC.

The chain combines TRBV20-1 with TRBJ2-1; D gene uncertain. The CDR3 contains 16 residues. Trimming removed 2 bases from V and 0 bases from J, with 14 bases in between. The germline V gene encodes CDR1 DFQATT and CDR2 SNEGSKA (reference sequence). CDR3 nucleotides: TGCAGTGCTAGACTAAGCGTCACGAGCTCCTACAATGAGCAGTTCTTC. It is translated as CSARLSVTSSYNEQFF.

In its sample, this clonotype was seen many times. The chain combines TRBV19 with TRBJ2-5; weak D call: TRBD2 (5 bases). The CDR3 runs 11 residues. V shed 4 bases and J shed 5 bases, with 5 bases lying between them. In germline, CDR1 is LNHDA, CDR2 SQIVND (reference sequence). The CDR3 DNA is TGTGCCAGTAGTACGGGGGAGACCCAGTACTTC. It codes for CASSTGETQYF.

The chain uses TRBV11-3 and TRBJ2-7; possibly TRBD2 for D (6 bases). There are 15 residues in the CDR3. Germline V CDR1 and CDR2: SGHNT, YENEEA. The V end was cut by 4 bases, the J end by 4 bases, with 17 bases between. CDR3 amino acids: CASSYTMDYGYEQYF. The CDR3 nucleotides read TGTGCCAGCAGCTATACTATGGACTACGGATACGAGCAGTACTTC.

This clonotype was detected only a few times. The chain combines TRBV7-9 with TRBJ2-5; D uncertain. Between the trimmed V and J ends, which lost 5 bases and 1 base, there was a span of 14 bases. CDR3 length: 15 amino acids. Germline-derived CDR1 and CDR2 are SEHNR and FQNEAQ (reference sequence). The CDR3 DNA follows: TGTGCCAGCAGCCCAGATGGGCAGTCCCAAGAGACCCAGTACTTC. Its protein product is CASSPDGQSQETQYF. The full variable domain, its missing parts supplied by reference TRBV7-9 and TRBJ2-5, is DTGVSQNPRHKITKRGQNVTFRCDPISEHNRLYWYRQTLGQGPEFLTYFQNEAQLEKSRLLSDRFSAERPKGSFSTLEIQRTEQGDSAMYLCASSPDGQSQETQYFGPGTRLLVL.

A word on this clonotype: Being one base from a much bigger clone, this may be a read error. The genes are TRBV5-6 and TRBJ1-1, with D possibly matching TRBD1 (5 bases). The V gene's germline CDR1 is SGHDT and CDR2 YYEEEE. The CDR3 runs 12 residues. The V and J ends lost 1 base and 13 bases respectively, with 14 bases between them. The CDR3 protein is CASSLLGTAVFF. The CDR3 DNA sequence: TGTGCCAGCAGCTTGCTCGGGACTGCAGTTTTCTTT.

This clonotype was observed once. One junction end disagrees with the germline gene, perhaps due to a read error. The genes are TRBV12-3 or TRBV12-4 and TRBJ2-1; a possible D gene is TRBD1 (6 bases). CDR3 size: 15 residues. In nucleotides, the CDR3 is TGTGCCAGCACCGCGGACAGTTCTAGCTACAACGAGCAGTTCTTC. Translating it yields CASTADSSSYNEQFF.

The DNA for the CDR3 is TGTGCCAGCAGTAGAGGGGGCATTGAAGCTTTCTTT. It codes for CASSRGGIEAFF. The rearrangement uses TRBV2 and TRBJ1-1; 7 positions agree with TRBD1. V trimming: 5 bases; J trimming: 7 bases; junction bases outside the gene matches: 4. This CDR3 region has 12 residues. Germline V CDR1 and CDR2: SNHLY, FYNNEI.

V is TRBV11-3 and J is TRBJ2-7, with D hard to call. The CDR3 spans 14 residues. Trimming stripped 1 base from V and 5 bases from J, with 12 bases between. The germline V gene encodes CDR1 SGHNT and CDR2 YENEEA. DNA for the CDR3: TGTGCCAGCAGCTTAGTCGCCCCTTGGGACGAGCAGTACTTC. This codes for CASSLVAPWDEQYF.

This clonotype was recorded at least ten times. The chain joins TRBV7-9 to TRBJ2-3, with 8 bases matching TRBD2. V shed 3 bases and J 2 bases; nucleotides not matched to a gene: 10. The CDR3 consists of 17 residues. Germline CDR1 is SEHNR and CDR2 is FQNEAQ (reference sequence). The CDR3 region has the DNA TGTGCCAGCAGCTTGGGAGTCAACGGGAGGGCCACAGATACGCAGTATTTT. It translates to CASSLGVNGRATDTQYF.

This clonotype has at least ten counts. The chain is built from TRBV5-1 and TRBJ2-2; D tentatively reads TRBD1 or TRBD2 (5 bases each). Trimming removed 5 bases from V and 1 base from J, with 12 bases in between. Germline CDR1 SGHRS, CDR2 YFSETQ. The CDR3 length is 15 residues. Here the CDR3 reads CASSRDGENTGELFF. Written as DNA, the CDR3 is TGCGCCAGCAGTCGGGACGGAGAGAACACCGGGGAGCTGTTTTTT.

This rearrangement joins TRBV29-1 to TRBJ2-5; D is tentatively TRBD1 or TRBD2 (6 bases each). CDR1 is SQVTM and CDR2 is ANQGSEA in the germline V gene. This CDR3 region has 16 residues. The V gene lost 7 bases and the J gene lost 6 bases, with 27 bases spanning the gap. DNA of the CDR3: TGCAGCGCCGCGCCCCCAGGGGCGGGGACGAGGCAGACCCAGTACTTC. This translates into CSAAPPGAGTRQTQYF.